Listed below are T cell receptor beta chains from one sample, sequenced in a study of type 1 regulatory T cells. Antigen specificity for these receptors is unknown. Each CDR3 protein gets one entry after TCRdb re-called the reads with MiXCR. Among tens of thousands of distinct CDR3 sequences, around 70% were seen once, and the ten largest hold roughly 14%. Material for sequencing was cultured T cells, either the whole culture or a sorted T cell fraction (not recorded which). These receptors originate from a human donor in good health. The CDR3 runs from the conserved cysteine through the conserved F or W. A D gene is named only where the DNA matches it firmly. Only some rows state a clone size, as once, few, many or a class for expanded clones.

TRBJ1-5	-	TRBV7-8	-	CASGEVGNQPQHF	TGTGCCAGCGGGGAAGTGGGGAATCAGCCCCAGCATTTT
TRBJ2-1	-	TRBV5-1	-	CASSLPLSYNEQFF	TGCGCCAGCAGCTTGCCCCTCTCCTACAATGAGCAGTTCTTC
TRBJ2-1	-	TRBV18	-	CASSPPGLLYNEQFF	TGTGCCAGCTCACCACCGGGACTCTTATACAATGAGCAGTTCTTC
TRBJ2-7	few	TRBV7-9	TRBD1	CASSYGVTGAHEQYF	TGTGCCAGCAGTTACGGGGTGACAGGGGCCCACGAGCAGTACTTC
TRBJ1-2	once	TRBV2	-	CASSLYRESNYGYTF	TGTGCCAGCAGTTTATACAGGGAATCTAACTATGGCTACACCTTC
TRBJ2-7	-	TRBV27	TRBD2	CASSFTSGALIHEQYF	TGTGCCAGCAGTTTTACTAGCGGGGCCTTGATACACGAGCAGTACTTC
TRBJ2-7	few	TRBV5-3	-	CARSNLGLAGYEQYF	TGTGCCAGAAGCAACTTGGGTCTAGCTGGGTACGAGCAGTACTTC
TRBJ2-5	-	TRBV3-1	TRBD1	CASSPRDRGHRETQYF	TGTGCCAGCAGCCCCCGGGACAGGGGGCACCGAGAGACCCAGTACTTC
TRBJ1-1	-	TRBV12-3/TRBV12-4	-	CASSFGPGDTEAFF	TGTGCCAGCAGTTTCGGCCCCGGGGACACTGAAGCTTTCTTT
TRBJ2-3	-	TRBV5-6	TRBD2	CASSLPASGAYVDTQYF	TGTGCCAGCAGCTTGCCGGCTAGCGGGGCCTACGTAGATACGCAGTATTTT
TRBJ2-2	few	TRBV12-3/TRBV12-4	-	CASSPLVGGGNTGELFF	TGTGCCAGCAGTCCCCTCGTCGGGGGCGGGAACACCGGGGAGCTGTTTTTT
TRBJ2-7	-	TRBV5-5	-	CASNLNPGFSYEQYF	TGTGCCAGCAATCTAAACCCCGGGTTCTCCTACGAGCAGTACTTC
TRBJ2-5	-	TRBV4-1	-	CASSQGRTAIQETQYF	TGCGCCAGCAGCCAAGGCCGGACAGCCATCCAAGAGACCCAGTACTTC
TRBJ1-1	few	TRBV25-1	TRBD1	CASSPRQGSSNTEAFF	TGTGCCAGCAGTCCCAGACAGGGCTCCTCGAACACTGAAGCTTTCTTT
TRBJ1-1	-	TRBV27	-	CASGKQGGGVYTEAFF	TGTGCCAGCGGAAAACAGGGAGGGGGGGTGTACACTGAAGCTTTCTTT
TRBJ2-4	few	TRBV20-1	TRBD1	CSALDRGDVRYF	TGCAGTGCCCTGGACAGGGGCGACGTTCGGTACTTC
TRBJ1-4	-	TRBV4-1	-	CASSQEVRSYEKLFF	TGCGCCAGCAGCCAAGAGGTCAGATCGTATGAAAAACTGTTTTTT
TRBJ2-4	-	TRBV9	TRBD2	CASSPLAGVGNIQYF	TGTGCCAGCAGCCCCCTAGCGGGGGTTGGAAACATTCAGTACTTC
TRBJ1-3	-	TRBV29-1	-	CSVGVPGSGNTIYF	TGCAGCGTTGGGGTCCCCGGATCTGGAAACACCATATATTTT
TRBJ2-7	-	TRBV7-2	TRBD1	CASSPGQGRSYEQYF	TGTGCCAGCAGCCCAGGACAGGGGCGCTCCTACGAGCAGTACTTC
TRBJ1-4	-	TRBV7-8	TRBD1	CASTARTGMSEKLFF	TGTGCCAGCACCGCCCGGACAGGAATGAGTGAAAAACTGTTTTTT
TRBJ2-5	-	TRBV20-1	-	CSAEHPGQRQETQYF	TGCAGTGCTGAACACCCCGGACAGCGCCAAGAGACCCAGTACTTC
TRBJ2-5	-	TRBV20-1	-	CSVSKETQYF	TGCAGTGTCTCGAAAGAGACCCAGTACTTC
TRBJ2-7	-	TRBV7-2	-	CASSLSLYEQYF	TGTGCCAGCAGCTTAAGCCTCTACGAGCAGTACTTC
TRBJ2-3	-	TRBV10-1	TRBD2	CASSEGLADSDTQYF	TGCGCCAGCAGTGAAGGGCTAGCGGACTCGGATACGCAGTATTTT
TRBJ2-1	-	TRBV29-1	-	CSAGYNEQFF	TGCAGCGCAGGCTACAATGAGCAGTTCTTC
TRBJ2-5	-	TRBV12-3/TRBV12-4	-	CASSLTFWMKPHETQYF	TGTGCCAGCAGTTTAACGTTTTGGATGAAGCCACATGAGACCCAGTACTTC
TRBJ2-3	-	TRBV9	TRBD2	CASSGGTSGTDTQYF	TGTGCCAGCAGCGGAGGGACTAGCGGCACAGATACGCAGTATTTT
TRBJ2-1	-	TRBV20-1	-	CSAIQGGNEQFF	TGCAGTGCTATACAGGGAGGCAATGAGCAGTTCTTC
TRBJ2-4	few	TRBV18	TRBD1	CASSPDRAKNIQYF	TGTGCCAGCTCCCCGGACAGGGCGAAAAACATTCAGTACTTC
TRBJ2-1	-	TRBV30	TRBD2	CAWSPRGTSGGKPYNEQFF	TGTGCCTGGAGTCCCCGGGGGACTAGCGGGGGGAAGCCCTACAATGAGCAGTTCTTC
TRBJ1-1	-	TRBV2	-	CASSPRSGRSNTEAFF	TGTGCCAGCAGTCCCCGTTCGGGCAGGTCGAACACTGAAGCTTTCTTT
TRBJ2-1	-	TRBV5-4	TRBD2	CASSLGETSHNEQFF	TGTGCCAGCAGCTTGGGGGAGACTAGCCACAATGAGCAGTTCTTC
TRBJ2-5	-	TRBV11-2	-	CASSPLPYSNETQYF	TGTGCCAGCAGCCCCTTGCCTTACTCAAATGAGACCCAGTACTTC
TRBJ2-2	-	TRBV27	-	CASSLSAGVWSYNTGELFF	TGTGCCAGCAGTTTATCGGCAGGGGTGTGGAGCTATAACACCGGGGAGCTGTTTTTT
TRBJ1-5	-	TRBV6-6	TRBD1	CASSYSTLGQPSNQPQHF	TGTGCCAGCAGTTACTCGACGCTGGGACAGCCTAGCAATCAGCCCCAGCATTTT
TRBJ2-1	-	TRBV2	-	CAGRGTSSYNEQFF	TGTGCCGGCCGCGGGACAAGTTCCTACAATGAGCAGTTCTTC
TRBJ2-1	-	TRBV6-6	-	CASSYGGVTSYNEQFF	TGTGCCAGCAGTTATGGTGGGGTTACAAGTTACAATGAGCAGTTCTTC
TRBJ2-1	once	TRBV12-3/TRBV12-4	TRBD2	CASSYSGGVYNEQFF	TGTGCCAGCAGTTATAGCGGGGGGGTATACAATGAGCAGTTCTTC
TRBJ2-3	-	TRBV30	TRBD2	CAWSPHQRGIGNTQYF	TGTGCCTGGAGTCCCCACCAGCGGGGAATAGGAAATACGCAGTATTTT
TRBJ1-2	-	TRBV5-8	TRBD1	CASSSQGARGYTF	TGTGCCAGCAGCTCTCAGGGGGCGCGTGGCTACACCTTC
TRBJ1-1	-	TRBV24-1	-	CATSTGNTEAFF	TGTGCCACCTCGACAGGGAACACTGAAGCTTTCTTT
TRBJ2-3	-	TRBV11-2	-	CASSQRGSTDTQYF	TGTGCCAGCAGCCAGAGAGGGTCCACAGATACGCAGTATTTT
TRBJ2-3	-	TRBV3-1	-	CASSVGIDTQYF	TGTGCCAGCAGCGTTGGCATAGATACGCAGTATTTT
TRBJ2-2	-	TRBV3-1	-	CASSQGRGANTGELFF	TGTGCCAGCAGCCAAGGGCGGGGAGCGAACACCGGGGAGCTGTTTTTT
TRBJ2-1	-	TRBV28	-	CASSQSPDNEQFF	TGTGCCAGCAGTCAAAGTCCGGACAATGAGCAGTTCTTC
TRBJ1-6	-	TRBV12-5	-	CASGLVEGAKSYNSPLHF	TGTGCTAGTGGTTTGGTAGAAGGGGCAAAGTCCTATAATTCACCCCTCCACTTT
TRBJ2-7	-	TRBV20-1	TRBD2	CSARDLTSGYYEQYF	TGCAGTGCTAGAGATCTCACTAGCGGCTACTACGAGCAGTACTTC
TRBJ2-1	-	TRBV27	TRBD2	CASSTSSGGRYNEQFF	TGTGCCAGCTCAACCAGTAGCGGGGGGAGATACAATGAGCAGTTCTTC
TRBJ2-3	-	TRBV5-1	-	CASRPGLTDTQYF	TGCGCCAGCAGACCCGGGCTCACAGATACGCAGTATTTT
TRBJ2-3	-	TRBV4-2	-	CASSQPYTDTQYF	TGTGCCAGCAGCCAACCTTACACAGATACGCAGTATTTT
TRBJ2-7	-	TRBV28	-	CASSWAGALSRQYF	TGTGCCAGCAGTTGGGCGGGGGCCCTATCGAGACAGTACTTC
TRBJ1-6	-	TRBV10-3	-	CAISESPGVLNYSPLHF	TGTGCCATCAGTGAGTCGCCGGGGGTATTGAATTATTCACCCCTCCACTTT
TRBJ2-7	-	TRBV2	-	CASRARRQNYEQYF	TGTGCCAGCAGAGCGAGGAGACAGAACTACGAGCAGTACTTC